This T cell receptor (beta chain) was observed in a study of post-analysis software for immune sequencing data. Unique molecular identifiers were built into the TCR beta cDNA libraries. TCRdb used MiXCR to reprocess the PCR reads, holding one entry per CDR3 protein. Here the sample spans hundreds of thousands of distinct CDR3 sequences, about 44% being singletons. Overall study results and limits: Among several TRBV segments more frequent in patients than controls were TRBV5-6, TRBV5-1 and TRBV20-1.

As concerns this clonotype: Its antigen is unidentified.

CDR1 and CDR2 (germline): MGHRA, YSYEKL. This CDR3 has 16 amino acids. The J segment lost 4 bases and the V segment lost 0 bases, leaving 3 bases of the junction unmatched. Sequenced sample: blood. V and J are TRBV4-1 and TRBJ1-5; 10 bases are a match to TRBD1. The receptor was derived from a girl aged 10 to 17 with multiple sclerosis. The CDR3 sequence: CASSQDGTGVNQPQHF. In DNA, the CDR3 is TGCGCCAGCAGCCAAGATGGGACAGGGGTTAATCAGCCCCAGCATTTT.